This passage covers 15 T cell receptor beta chains from one sample sequenced in a study of blood T cell repertoires in COVID-19. TCRdb's copy holds only in-frame clones and misses some; the assay was immunoSEQ multiplex PCR. This sample has 110,000 to 150,000 clones, with 86% found just once. The sample was PBMCs or T cells enriched from blood (not recorded which). The receptors stem from a man in his forties or fifties who had recovered from COVID-19.

This chain links TRBV7-8 with TRBJ1-1; the match to TRBD1 covers 10 bases. Losses at the gene ends were 5 bases for V and 3 bases for J; bases not matched to a gene: 3. The germline gives CDR1 SGHVS, CDR2 FQNEAQ. CDR3 length equals 14 residues. The chain's CDR3 is CASSMTGGYTEAFF. The CDR3 nucleotides are TGTGCCAGCAGCATGACAGGGGGCTACACTGAAGCTTTCTTT.

The genes are TRBV11-1 and TRBJ2-2, with 9 bases fitting TRBD2. The CDR3 has 16 amino acids. The ends lost 1 base at V and 4 bases at J; junction bases unmatched: 4. The V gene's germline CDR1 is SGHAT and CDR2 FQDESV (reference sequence). The CDR3 loop is CASSLGLAGITGELFF. The CDR3 DNA reads as TGTGCCAGCAGCTTAGGCCTAGCGGGAATCACCGGGGAGCTGTTTTTT.

The chain links TRBV12-3 or TRBV12-4 to TRBJ1-2; D uncertain. There are 13 residues in the CDR3. V lost 2 bases to trimming and J lost 8 bases, with 12 bases between them. DNA for the CDR3: TGTGCCAGCAGTTTAAACGGTTGGGCAGGCTACACCTTC. It encodes CASSLNGWAGYTF.

Only a few counts were recorded for this clone. The chain links TRBV4-3 to TRBJ1-6; D gene unclear. V was pared by 0 bases and J by 4 bases, with 13 bases between. The CDR3 runs 17 residues. From germline, CDR1 is LGHNA and CDR2 YSLEER. The CDR3 bases are TGCGCCAGCAGCCAAGATCCCCGGCGGGGTTATAATTCACCCCTCCACTTT. Translation gives CASSQDPRRGYNSPLHF.

The CDR3 DNA follows: TGTGCCAGTAGTAAGACCGGGACTAGCGGTTACAATGAGCAGTTCTTC. This translates into CASSKTGTSGYNEQFF. V and J are TRBV19 and TRBJ2-1; 11 bases match TRBD2. Losses at the gene ends were 4 bases for V and 4 bases for J; bases not matched to a gene: 6. The CDR3 has 16 amino acids. Looked up from germline, CDR1 is LNHDA and CDR2 is SQIVND (reference sequence).

J is TRBJ1-2 and V is TRBV27; 10 positions match TRBD1. The CDR3 length is 15 residues. Germline assignment: CDR1 MNHEY and CDR2 SMNVEV (reference sequence). J gave up 8 bases and V 4 bases, and 10 bases lay outside the gene matches. The DNA for the CDR3 is TGTGCCAGCAGTTACCGGGACAGGGGAATCGGGGGCTACACCTTC. Translation: CASSYRDRGIGGYTF.

The chain joins TRBV6-5 to TRBJ2-7, with D perhaps TRBD1 (5 bases). The CDR3 is made up of 12 amino acids. Germline V gene sequence: CDR1 MNHEY, CDR2 SVGAGI. Trimming removed 5 bases at V and 4 bases at J, with 9 bases between. CDR3 nucleotides: TGTGCCAGCAGTCGGACACCATACGAGCAGTACTTC. As protein: CASSRTPYEQYF.

The CDR3: CASSFLGLAGDEQYV. CDR3 in DNA: TGTGCCAGCAGCTTCCTGGGACTAGCGGGGGACGAGCAGTACGTC. This sequence joins TRBV7-3 and TRBJ2-7, with 14 bases identical to TRBD2. This CDR3 comprises 15 residues. Trimming cost V 3 bases and J 5 bases; bases outside gene matches: 3. The germline V gene has CDR1 SGHTA and CDR2 FQGTGA.

The chain uses TRBV29-1 and TRBJ2-3; D uncertain. Germline-derived CDR1 and CDR2 are SQVTM and ANQGSEA. V lost 2 bases to trimming and J lost 2 bases, with 8 bases between them. This CDR3 is built from 13 residues. As DNA, the CDR3 is TGCAGCGTTGAAAGCCGACTCACAGATACGCAGTATTTT. Encoded protein: CSVESRLTDTQYF.

This clone has more than one count but fewer than ten. This chain joins TRBV29-1 and TRBJ2-3; TRBD1 matches 9 bases. The CDR3 spans 14 residues. CDR1 is SQVTM and CDR2 is ANQGSEA in the germline V gene. The junction had 8 bases not matched to a gene; V was cut back by 3 bases and J by 7 bases. The CDR3 loop is CSVDWTGVGNTQYF. The CDR3 nucleotides are TGCAGCGTTGATTGGACAGGGGTAGGAAATACGCAGTATTTT.

V gene TRBV27 combines with J gene TRBJ1-2; unclear D gene. V was clipped by 2 bases and J by 3 bases, with 19 bases between them. The CDR3 extends over 17 amino acids. The germline gives CDR1 MNHEY, CDR2 SMNVEV (reference sequence). Here the CDR3 DNA reads TGTGCCAGCAGTTTAACCCTCGGGAATGCGGCATACTATGGCTACACCTTC. Protein sequence: CASSLTLGNAAYYGYTF.

The chain has TRBV5-1 and TRBJ2-1, with D possibly matching TRBD2 (5 bases). The CDR3 consists of 16 residues. Trimming removed 3 bases at V and 0 bases at J, with 13 bases between. Germline CDR1 is SGHRS and CDR2 is YFSETQ. For the CDR3, the DNA is TGCGCCAGCAGCTGGCAGACTATGAGCTCCTACAATGAGCAGTTCTTC. It translates to CASSWQTMSSYNEQFF. The whole variable domain, filled in from reference TRBV5-1 and TRBJ2-1, reads KAGVTQTPRYLIKTRGQQVTLSCSPISGHRSVSWYQQTPGQGLQFLFEYFSETQRNKGNFPGRFSGRQFSNSRSEMNVSTLELGDSALYLCASSWQTMSSYNEQFFGPGTRLTVL.

V is TRBV30 and J is TRBJ2-6; D perhaps matches TRBD2 (5 bases). CDR1 is GTSNPN and CDR2 is SVGIG in the germline V gene (reference sequence). The ends were cut back, 3 bases at V and 2 bases at J, with 11 bases in the middle. This CDR3 is 15 amino acids long. The CDR3 is CAWSPGVAGANVLTF. The CDR3 DNA follows: TGTGCCTGGAGCCCCGGGGTAGCTGGGGCCAACGTCCTGACTTTC.

The chain employs TRBV28 and TRBJ1-1; 8 bases are shared with TRBD1. The germline gives CDR1 MDHEN, CDR2 SYDVKM. With 5 bases clipped from V and 0 bases from J, the junction kept 5 bases outside the gene matches. The CDR3 has 15 residues. The CDR3 sequence is CASSPDRGLNTEAFF. CDR3 coding DNA: TGTGCCAGCAGTCCCGACAGGGGTTTGAACACTGAAGCTTTCTTT.

The rearrangement links TRBV2 to TRBJ1-2; 11 nucleotides line up with TRBD1. V shed 8 bases and J 7 bases; nucleotides not matched to a gene: 9. CDR3 length equals 14 residues. Germline lookup yields CDR1 SNHLY and CDR2 FYNNEI. CDR3 sequence: CASLPGQGGFGYTF. The CDR3 DNA follows: TGTGCCAGCCTACCGGGACAGGGGGGGTTTGGCTACACCTTC.